This TCR beta chain stems from a study of cytomegalovirus exposure and HLA in healthy donors. Primers for the PCR totalled 60 Vbeta and 13 Jbeta. Profiling relied on immunoSEQ multiplex PCR, and the TCRdb table lists in-frame clones only, not all of them. The data contain 150,000 to 200,000 clones, nearly 70% of them singletons. Trimming pared 4 bases from V and 0 bases from J, leaving 16 bases between. The germline CDR1 and CDR2 sequences are SGHKS and YYEKEE (reference sequence). This CDR3 has 16 amino acids. The gene calls are TRBV5-5 and TRBJ1-1, with D possibly TRBD1 on 6 matching bases. This clonotype was sampled from a man younger than 40 in good health and CMV-seropositive. Sequenced sample: PBMCs. Here the CDR3 reads CASSLLTGDLNTEAFF. The CDR3 bases are TGTGCCAGCAGCCTCTTGACAGGAGACTTGAACACTGAAGCTTTCTTT.